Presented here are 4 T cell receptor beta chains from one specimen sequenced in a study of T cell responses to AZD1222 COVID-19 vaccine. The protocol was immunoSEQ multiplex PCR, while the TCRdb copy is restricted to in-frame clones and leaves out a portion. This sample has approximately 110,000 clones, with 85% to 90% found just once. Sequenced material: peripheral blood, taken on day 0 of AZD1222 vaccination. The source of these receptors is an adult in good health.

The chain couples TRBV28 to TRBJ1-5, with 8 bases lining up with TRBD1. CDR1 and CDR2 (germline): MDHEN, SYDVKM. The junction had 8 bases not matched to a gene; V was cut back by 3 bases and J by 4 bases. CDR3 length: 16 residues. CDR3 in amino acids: CASSFPQGARNQPQHF. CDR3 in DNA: TGTGCCAGCAGTTTCCCTCAGGGGGCGCGTAATCAGCCCCAGCATTTT. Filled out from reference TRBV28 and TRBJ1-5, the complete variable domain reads DVKVTQSSRYLVKRTGEKVFLECVQDMDHENMFWYRQDPGLGLRLIYFSYDVKMKEKGDIPEGYSVSREKKERFSLILESASTNQTSMYLCASSFPQGARNQPQHFGDGTRLSIL.

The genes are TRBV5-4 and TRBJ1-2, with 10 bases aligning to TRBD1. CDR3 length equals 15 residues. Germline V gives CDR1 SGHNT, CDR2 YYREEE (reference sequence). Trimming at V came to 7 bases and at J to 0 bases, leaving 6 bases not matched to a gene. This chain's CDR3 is CASQTGGPSNYGYTF. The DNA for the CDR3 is TGTGCCAGCCAGACAGGGGGCCCATCTAACTATGGCTACACCTTC.

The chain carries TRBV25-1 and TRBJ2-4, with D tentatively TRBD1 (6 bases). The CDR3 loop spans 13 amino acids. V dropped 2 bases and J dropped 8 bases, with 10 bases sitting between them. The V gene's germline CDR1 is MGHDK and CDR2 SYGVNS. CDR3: CASSEPGEDIQYF. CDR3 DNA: TGTGCCAGCAGTGAACCAGGGGAAGACATTCAGTACTTC.

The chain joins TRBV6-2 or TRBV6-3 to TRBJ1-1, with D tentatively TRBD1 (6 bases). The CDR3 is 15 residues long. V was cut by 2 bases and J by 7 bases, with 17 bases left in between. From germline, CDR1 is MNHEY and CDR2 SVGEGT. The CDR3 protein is CASSYPRGPEVEAFF. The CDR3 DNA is TGTGCCAGCAGTTACCCCCGGGGGCCTGAGGTTGAAGCTTTCTTT.